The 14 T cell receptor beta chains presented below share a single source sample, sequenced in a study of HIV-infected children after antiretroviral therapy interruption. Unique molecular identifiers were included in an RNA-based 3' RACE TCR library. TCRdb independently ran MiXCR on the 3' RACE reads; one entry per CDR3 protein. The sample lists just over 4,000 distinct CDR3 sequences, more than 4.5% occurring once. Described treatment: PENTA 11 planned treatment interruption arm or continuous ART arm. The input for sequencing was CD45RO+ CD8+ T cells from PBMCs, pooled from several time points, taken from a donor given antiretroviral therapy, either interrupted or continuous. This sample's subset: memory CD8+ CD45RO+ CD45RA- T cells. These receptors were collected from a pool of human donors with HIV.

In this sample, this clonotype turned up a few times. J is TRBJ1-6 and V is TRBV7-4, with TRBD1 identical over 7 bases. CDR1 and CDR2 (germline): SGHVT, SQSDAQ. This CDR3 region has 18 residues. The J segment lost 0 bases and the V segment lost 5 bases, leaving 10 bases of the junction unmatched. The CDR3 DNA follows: TGTGCCAGCAGCGTAAGACAGGGTTCGAGCTCCTATAATTCACCCCTCCACTTT. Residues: CASSVRQGSSSYNSPLHF.

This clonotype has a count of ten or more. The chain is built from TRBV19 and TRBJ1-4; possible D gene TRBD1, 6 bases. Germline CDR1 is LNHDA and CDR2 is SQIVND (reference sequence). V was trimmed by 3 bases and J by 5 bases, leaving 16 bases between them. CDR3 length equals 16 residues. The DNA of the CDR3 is TGTGCCAGTAGTATCCTCCAGGGACAACCAAATGAAAAACTGTTTTTT. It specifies CASSILQGQPNEKLFF.

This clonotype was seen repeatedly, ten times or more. CDR3 bases: TGTGCCAGCAACCTTCCTAACGGACTAGGCAATGAGCAGTTCTTC. It yields the protein CASNLPNGLGNEQFF. The J gene is TRBJ2-1, the V gene TRBV7-9; TRBD2 matches 7 bases. The length of the CDR3 is 15 residues. Germline V gene sequence: CDR1 SEHNR, CDR2 FQNEAQ (reference sequence). J lost 6 bases, V lost 7 bases, and 12 bases had no gene match.

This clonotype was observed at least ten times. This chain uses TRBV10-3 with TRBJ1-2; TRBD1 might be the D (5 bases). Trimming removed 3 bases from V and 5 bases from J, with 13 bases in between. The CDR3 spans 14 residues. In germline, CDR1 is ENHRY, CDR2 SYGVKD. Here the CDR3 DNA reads TGTGCCATCAGTGACCTCGGGGCTGATTATGGCTACACCTTC. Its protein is CAISDLGADYGYTF.

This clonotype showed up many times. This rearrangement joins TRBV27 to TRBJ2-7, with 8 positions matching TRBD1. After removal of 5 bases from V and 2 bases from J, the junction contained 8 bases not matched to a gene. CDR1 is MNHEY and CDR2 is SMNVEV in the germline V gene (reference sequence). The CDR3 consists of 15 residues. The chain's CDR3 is CASSTRQGNTYEQYF. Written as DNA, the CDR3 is TGTGCCAGCAGTACTCGACAGGGGAACACCTACGAGCAGTACTTC.

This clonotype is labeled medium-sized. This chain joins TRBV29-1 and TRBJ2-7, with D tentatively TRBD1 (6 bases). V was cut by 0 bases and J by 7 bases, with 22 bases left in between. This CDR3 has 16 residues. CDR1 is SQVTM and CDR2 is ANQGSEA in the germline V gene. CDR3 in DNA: TGCAGCGTTGAAGATCAGGGCAGGGGCCCCTTTGGGGAGCAGTACTTC. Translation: CSVEDQGRGPFGEQYF.

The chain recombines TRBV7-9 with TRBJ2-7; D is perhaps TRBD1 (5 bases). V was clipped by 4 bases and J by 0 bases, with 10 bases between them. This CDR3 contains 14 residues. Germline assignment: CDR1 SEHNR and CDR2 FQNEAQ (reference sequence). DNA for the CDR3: TGTGCCAGCAGCTACAGACAGTACTCCTACGAGCAGTACTTC. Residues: CASSYRQYSYEQYF.

CDR3 loop: CASSDGSTDTQYF. In DNA, the CDR3 is TGTGCCAGCAGTGACGGCAGCACAGATACGCAGTATTTT. The genes are TRBV6-4 and TRBJ2-3; no firm D call. Germline-derived CDR1 and CDR2 are MRHNA and SNTAGT. The CDR3 has 13 residues. Trimming cost V 2 bases and J 0 bases, with 3 bases left between them.

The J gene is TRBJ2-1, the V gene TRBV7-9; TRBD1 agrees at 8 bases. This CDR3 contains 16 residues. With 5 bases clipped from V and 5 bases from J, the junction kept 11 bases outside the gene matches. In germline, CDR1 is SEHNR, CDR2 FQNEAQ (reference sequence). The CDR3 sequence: CASSAPGGFRNNEQFF. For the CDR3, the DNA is TGTGCCAGCAGCGCCCCAGGGGGCTTTAGGAACAATGAGCAGTTCTTC. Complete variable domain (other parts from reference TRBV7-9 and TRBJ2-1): DTGVSQNPRHKITKRGQNVTFRCDPISEHNRLYWYRQTLGQGPEFLTYFQNEAQLEKSRLLSDRFSAERPKGSFSTLEIQRTEQGDSAMYLCASSAPGGFRNNEQFFGPGTRLTVL.

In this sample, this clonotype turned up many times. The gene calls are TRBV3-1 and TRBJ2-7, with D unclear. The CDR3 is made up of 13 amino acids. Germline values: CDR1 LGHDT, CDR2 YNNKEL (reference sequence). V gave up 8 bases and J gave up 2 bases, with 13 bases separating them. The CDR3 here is CASSGSVTYEQYF. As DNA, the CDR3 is TGTGCCAGCTCAGGTTCGGTTACCTACGAGCAGTACTTC.

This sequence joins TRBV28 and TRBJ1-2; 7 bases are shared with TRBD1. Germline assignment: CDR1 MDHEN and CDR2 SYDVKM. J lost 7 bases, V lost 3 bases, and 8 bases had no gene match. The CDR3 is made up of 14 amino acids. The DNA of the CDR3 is TGTGCCAGCAGTTTGGGATCAGGGGGTGCTGGCTACACCTTC. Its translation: CASSLGSGGAGYTF.

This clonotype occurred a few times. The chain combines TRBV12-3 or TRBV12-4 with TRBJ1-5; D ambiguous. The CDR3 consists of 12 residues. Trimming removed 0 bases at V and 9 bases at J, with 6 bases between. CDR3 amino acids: CASSLATGPQHF. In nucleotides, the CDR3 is TGTGCCAGCAGTTTAGCCACTGGGCCCCAGCATTTT.

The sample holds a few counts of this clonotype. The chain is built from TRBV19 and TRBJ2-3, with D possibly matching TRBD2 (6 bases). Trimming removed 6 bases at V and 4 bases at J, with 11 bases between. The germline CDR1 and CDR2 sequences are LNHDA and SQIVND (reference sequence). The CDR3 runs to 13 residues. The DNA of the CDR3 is TGTGCCAGTAGCAACGGAGGGGCAGATACGCAGTATTTT. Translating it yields CASSNGGADTQYF.

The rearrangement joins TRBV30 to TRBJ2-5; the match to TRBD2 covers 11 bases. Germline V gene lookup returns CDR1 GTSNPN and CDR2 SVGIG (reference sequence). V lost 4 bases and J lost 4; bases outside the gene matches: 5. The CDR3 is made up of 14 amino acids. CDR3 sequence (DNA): TGTGCCTGGAACTTAGCGGGGGGGGCAGAGACCCAGTACTTC. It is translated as CAWNLAGGAETQYF.